Listed below are T cell receptor beta chains from one sample, sequenced in a study of metastatic and nonmetastatic thyroid tumors. TCRdb re-called clones from the PCR reads using MiXCR. Among approximately 15,000 clones listed, 23% were seen once. Material for sequencing was tumor tissue. The receptors shown here come from a female donor with papillary thyroid cancer or a benign thyroid nodule (not recorded which). Some clones in this sample may be carry-over from other donors' samples. CDR3s include the opening cysteine and the closing phenylalanine or tryptophan. Each record gives: J gene, clone size, D gene, V gene, CDR3 protein, CDR3 DNA. D genes are given only for firm matches. Not all rows give a size; the values are once, few, many and, for expanded clones, a class.

j_gene: TRBJ1-2; abundance: .; d_gene: .; v_gene: TRBV9; CDR3aa: CASSPESRVHYGYTF; CDR3nt: TGTGCCAGCAGCCCCGAGTCCCGGGTCCACTATGGCTACACCTTC
j_gene: TRBJ1-1; abundance: many; d_gene: .; v_gene: TRBV11-3; CDR3aa: CASSFNAGTEAFF; CDR3nt: TGTGCCAGCAGCTTCAACGCCGGCACTGAAGCTTTCTTT
j_gene: TRBJ2-7; abundance: few; d_gene: .; v_gene: TRBV10-3; CDR3aa: CAINESAGYEQYF; CDR3nt: TGTGCCATCAATGAGTCCGCAGGGTACGAGCAGTACTTC
j_gene: TRBJ2-2; abundance: few; d_gene: TRBD2; v_gene: TRBV6-5; CDR3aa: CASSSPGLAGWNTGELFF; CDR3nt: TGTGCCAGCAGTTCCCCGGGGCTAGCGGGATGGAACACCGGGGAGCTGTTTTTT
j_gene: TRBJ2-5; abundance: .; d_gene: .; v_gene: TRBV13; CDR3aa: CASSGVGGEGETQYF; CDR3nt: TGTGCCAGCAGCGGGGTCGGGGGCGAAGGTGAGACCCAGTACTTC
j_gene: TRBJ2-7; abundance: .; d_gene: TRBD1; v_gene: TRBV28; CDR3aa: CASSFEGADYEQYF; CDR3nt: TGTGCCAGCAGTTTCGAGGGGGCGGACTACGAGCAGTACTTC
j_gene: TRBJ2-1; abundance: medium-sized; d_gene: TRBD2; v_gene: TRBV6-1; CDR3aa: CASSELAGSYNEQFF; CDR3nt: TGTGCCAGCAGTGAACTAGCGGGCTCCTACAATGAGCAGTTCTTC
j_gene: TRBJ1-5; abundance: many; d_gene: .; v_gene: TRBV19; CDR3aa: CASSIQGDQPQHF; CDR3nt: TGTGCCAGTAGTATACAAGGGGATCAGCCCCAGCATTTT
j_gene: TRBJ1-2; abundance: once; d_gene: TRBD1; v_gene: TRBV7-8; CDR3aa: CASSLEKGTGVEGYTF; CDR3nt: TGTGCCAGCAGCTTAGAGAAAGGGACAGGGGTGGAGGGCTACACCTTC
j_gene: TRBJ2-7; abundance: medium-sized; d_gene: .; v_gene: TRBV12-3/TRBV12-4; CDR3aa: CASSLGPEDEQYF; CDR3nt: TGTGCCAGCAGTTTGGGACCTGAGGACGAGCAGTACTTC
j_gene: TRBJ2-7; abundance: .; d_gene: .; v_gene: TRBV20-1; CDR3aa: CSASGPDYEQYF; CDR3nt: TGCAGTGCCTCAGGACCGGACTACGAGCAGTACTTC
j_gene: TRBJ2-7; abundance: few; d_gene: .; v_gene: TRBV11-1; CDR3aa: CASSLMGVGGREQYF; CDR3nt: TGTGCCAGCAGCTTAATGGGGGTCGGGGGTCGTGAGCAGTACTTC
j_gene: TRBJ2-5; abundance: .; d_gene: .; v_gene: TRBV7-2; CDR3aa: CASSLGDRCQQETQYF; CDR3nt: TGTGCCAGCAGCCTAGGCGACAGGTGTCAGCAAGAGACCCAGTACTTC
j_gene: TRBJ2-1; abundance: .; d_gene: TRBD2; v_gene: TRBV5-4; CDR3aa: CASSFDWREGKNEQFF; CDR3nt: TGTGCCAGCAGCTTCGATTGGCGGGAGGGGAAAAATGAGCAGTTCTTC
j_gene: TRBJ2-7; abundance: medium-sized; d_gene: .; v_gene: TRBV4-2; CDR3aa: CASSQDTYEQYF; CDR3nt: TGTGCCAGCAGCCAAGATACATACGAGCAGTACTTC
j_gene: TRBJ2-7; abundance: few; d_gene: TRBD1; v_gene: TRBV24-1; CDR3aa: CATSDGTGEEQYF; CDR3nt: TGTGCCACCAGTGATGGGACAGGGGAGGAGCAGTACTTC
j_gene: TRBJ1-1; abundance: many; d_gene: .; v_gene: TRBV18; CDR3aa: CASSPPGRTQNTEAFF; CDR3nt: TGTGCCAGCTCACCACCGGGGAGGACCCAGAACACTGAAGCTTTCTTT
j_gene: TRBJ1-1; abundance: many; d_gene: .; v_gene: TRBV15; CDR3aa: CATSGEIRADTEAFF; CDR3nt: TGTGCCACCAGCGGGGAGATTAGGGCTGACACTGAAGCTTTCTTT
j_gene: TRBJ2-1; abundance: .; d_gene: .; v_gene: TRBV20-1; CDR3aa: CSARGLTGVHNEQFF; CDR3nt: TGCAGTGCGAGAGGGCTGACGGGAGTCCACAATGAGCAGTTCTTT
j_gene: TRBJ2-2; abundance: .; d_gene: TRBD1; v_gene: TRBV19; CDR3aa: CASTPTGVYTGDLFF; CDR3nt: TGTGCCAGTACTCCCACAGGGGTCTACACCGGGGACCTGTTTTTT
j_gene: TRBJ1-2; abundance: .; d_gene: .; v_gene: TRBV6-1; CDR3aa: CASSATGLGGYTF; CDR3nt: TGTGCCAGCAGCGCTACAGGTTTGGGCGGCTACACCTTC
j_gene: TRBJ1-4; abundance: few; d_gene: .; v_gene: TRBV6-2/TRBV6-3; CDR3aa: CASRDGRSVDLDEKLFF; CDR3nt: TGTGCCAGCAGGGACGGTAGGTCTGTTGACCTGGATGAAAAACTGTTTTTT
j_gene: TRBJ2-1; abundance: many; d_gene: .; v_gene: TRBV7-3; CDR3aa: CASSLISGLSYNEQFF; CDR3nt: TGTGCCAGCAGCTTAATCTCGGGACTTTCCTACAATGAGCAGTTCTTC
j_gene: TRBJ1-1; abundance: many; d_gene: .; v_gene: TRBV28; CDR3aa: CASTPPRGPAFF; CDR3nt: TGTGCCAGCACCCCTCCGAGGGGTCCGGCTTTCTTT
j_gene: TRBJ2-1; abundance: .; d_gene: .; v_gene: TRBV4-1; CDR3aa: CASGRDYYNEQFF; CDR3nt: TGCGCCAGCGGCCGCGACTACTACAATGAGCAGTTCTTC
j_gene: TRBJ2-7; abundance: many; d_gene: .; v_gene: TRBV6-4; CDR3aa: CASSVGGMLPYEQYF; CDR3nt: TGTGCCAGCAGTGTAGGCGGGATGCTTCCCTACGAGCAGTACTTC
j_gene: TRBJ2-2; abundance: .; d_gene: .; v_gene: TRBV5-1; CDR3aa: CASSLLARQKNTGELFF; CDR3nt: TGCGCCAGCAGCTTGCTCGCTCGCCAGAAGAACACCGGGGAGCTGTTTTTT
j_gene: TRBJ1-5; abundance: .; d_gene: .; v_gene: TRBV4-3; CDR3aa: CASSQDMPDSYSNQPQHF; CDR3nt: TGCGCCAGCAGCCAGGACATGCCGGACAGCTATAGCAATCAGCCCCAGCATTTT